Following are 3 T cell receptor beta chains from one sample sequenced in a study of cytomegalovirus exposure and HLA in healthy donors (dated by TCRdb to 2016 to 2017). The library was produced with the immunoSEQ multiplex PCR assay. The multiplex PCR relied on a mix of 60 forward primers for TCR Vbeta segments and 13 reverse primers for TCR Jbeta segments. The source is immuneACCESS, and TCRdb retained only in-frame sequences with V and J called. Part of the clones is not carried over; for the studies checked, unresolved V genes explain less than half of this, and the remainder is unexplained. A total of tens of thousands of clones appear in this sample, roughly 85% of them only once. The ten largest make up approximately 6% of the sample. The sequenced material came from PBMCs. All receptors derive from a female donor in good health and CMV-seronegative.

This clone was seen more than once but under ten times. The chain joins TRBV9 to TRBJ2-5; the D gene is possibly TRBD2 (7 bases). Germline-derived CDR1 and CDR2 are SGDLS and YYNGEE. This CDR3 comprises 15 residues. With 0 bases removed from V and 5 bases from J, the gap between germline ends came to 14 bases. The CDR3 DNA sequence: TGTGCCAGCAGCGTAGAGGGGAGGGGGGAGGAGACCCAGTACTTC. Its protein is CASSVEGRGEETQYF.

The V and J genes are TRBV5-1 and TRBJ1-1; TRBD1 matches at 7 bases. The CDR3 is made up of 15 amino acids. Germline V gene lookup returns CDR1 SGHRS and CDR2 YFSETQ. J lost 1 base, V lost 3 bases, and 6 bases had no gene match. Here the CDR3 DNA reads TGCGCCAGCAGCTCCCAGGGGGTGGGGAACACTGAAGCTTTCTTT. The encoded protein is CASSSQGVGNTEAFF.

The chain combines TRBV5-1 with TRBJ1-1; 7 nucleotides line up with TRBD1. This CDR3 comprises 14 residues. Germline CDR1 SGHRS, CDR2 YFSETQ. V lost 4 bases and J lost 6; bases outside the gene matches: 9. The CDR3 loop is CASSPKTGWPEAFF. In DNA form, the CDR3 reads TGCGCCAGCAGCCCCAAGACAGGGTGGCCTGAAGCTTTCTTT.